Each of the 8 T cell receptor beta chains below was sequenced from the same sample in a study of cytomegalovirus exposure and HLA in healthy donors. Vbeta (60) and Jbeta (13) primers were used in the PCR. Sequenced by immunoSEQ multiplex PCR; TCRdb stores in-frame clones only, minus some. This table holds 100,000 to 150,000 clones, approximately 84% found once. The sequencing sample was made of PBMCs. The origin of the receptors is a boy aged 2-15 years in good health and CMV-seronegative.

The chain has TRBV4-3 and TRBJ2-5; 8 bases line up with TRBD2. Gene TRBJ2-7 matches the end of the DNA better, so the J call may be wrong. In germline, CDR1 is LGHNA, CDR2 YSLEER. The CDR3 is 15 amino acids. Here the CDR3 DNA reads TGCGCCAGCAGCCAAGAACGGGAGGGGACCTACGAGCAGTACTTC. As protein: CASSQEREGTYEQYF.

V usage is TRBV15 and J usage is TRBJ1-2; TRBD1 is a possible D gene (5 bases). Germline V gives CDR1 LNHNV, CDR2 YYDKDF (reference sequence). The CDR3 length is 15 residues. V was cut by 0 bases and J by 7 bases, with 15 bases left in between. CDR3: CATSRDQGRRGGYTF. In DNA, the CDR3 is TGTGCCACCAGCAGAGATCAGGGTCGTAGAGGTGGCTACACCTTC. Filled out from reference TRBV15 and TRBJ1-2, the complete variable domain reads DAMVIQNPRYQVTQFGKPVTLSCSQTLNHNVMYWYQQKSSQAPKLLFHYYDKDFNNEADTPDNFQSRRPNTSFCFLDIRSPGLGDTAMYLCATSRDQGRRGGYTFGSGTRLTVV.

The rearrangement links TRBV6-1 to TRBJ2-1; 8 nucleotides agree with TRBD1. J gave up 0 bases and V 6 bases, and 4 bases lay outside the gene matches. CDR1 is MNHNS, CDR2 SASEGT, per germline. This CDR3 is 15 amino acids long. The CDR3 sequence: CASSRQGSSYNEQFF. CDR3 sequence (DNA): TGTGCCAGCAGCCGACAGGGGAGCTCCTACAATGAGCAGTTCTTC.

The chain uses TRBV6-1 and TRBJ2-5, with TRBD1 identical over 8 bases. CDR1 and CDR2 from the germline V gene are MNHNS and SASEGT. V trimming: 6 bases; J trimming: 2 bases; junction bases outside the gene matches: 8. This CDR3 spans 15 amino acids. Here the CDR3 DNA reads TGTGCCAGCAGGGCCCGGACAGGGCTTCAAGAGACCCAGTACTTC. Protein: CASRARTGLQETQYF.

This rearrangement joins TRBV7-2 to TRBJ2-1, with D uncertain. Germline loops: CDR1 SGHTA, CDR2 FQGNSA. The V gene lost 1 base and the J gene lost 2 bases, with 3 bases spanning the gap. CDR3 length: 13 amino acids. The CDR3 sequence: CASSLGPYNEQFF. The CDR3 DNA is TGTGCCAGCAGCTTAGGGCCCTACAATGAGCAGTTCTTC.

The chain couples TRBV5-1 to TRBJ2-7; D may be TRBD1 (6 bases). Germline-derived CDR1 and CDR2 are SGHRS and YFSETQ. This CDR3 contains 14 residues. Trimming removed 6 bases from V and 2 bases from J, with 15 bases in between. DNA of the CDR3: TGCGCCAGCATTGCCGGGCCAGGGGCCTACGAGCAGTACTTC. Amino acid sequence: CASIAGPGAYEQYF.

The chain combines TRBV7-3 with TRBJ2-2; 9 nucleotides agree with TRBD1. CDR1 is SGHTA and CDR2 is FQGTGA in the germline V gene. V lost 5 bases and J lost 4; bases outside the gene matches: 5. CDR3 length: 15 amino acids. The CDR3 nucleotides are TGTGCCAGCAGCCCCGACAGGGGGGGCACCGGGGAGCTGTTTTTT. Amino acids: CASSPDRGGTGELFF.

In this sample, this clone turned up once. This chain uses TRBV7-9 with TRBJ2-1; 7 bases are shared with TRBD1. V lost 5 bases to trimming and J lost 6 bases; unmatched junction nucleotides: 7. CDR1 is SEHNR and CDR2 is FQNEAQ in the germline V gene (reference sequence). CDR3 size: 14 residues. The CDR3 nucleotides read TGTGCCAGCAGCACACTACAGGGGATCAATGAGCAGTTCTTC. Translating it yields CASSTLQGINEQFF.